Shown below are 20 T cell receptor beta chains from a single sample sequenced in a study of blood T cell repertoires in COVID-19. Repertoires were generated with immunoSEQ multiplex PCR, while TCRdb's copy carries only in-frame clones and drops some. The sample comprises hundreds of thousands of clones, 85% to 90% of which are singletons, and 2.4% rests with the top ten. The specimen was PBMCs or T cells enriched from blood (not recorded which). The receptor source for this set is a woman aged 18 to 35 who had recovered from COVID-19.

The J gene is TRBJ1-1, the V gene TRBV5-1; TRBD1 is a possible D gene (6 bases). The germline gives CDR1 SGHRS, CDR2 YFSETQ. The CDR3 sequence is 14 residues long. The germline V and J ends were trimmed by 1 base and 4 bases, with 11 bases remaining between them. The CDR3 coding sequence is TGCGCCAGCAGCTTGCCAGGGGTTGCCACTGAAGCTTTCTTT. It translates to CASSLPGVATEAFF. The full variable domain, its missing parts supplied by reference TRBV5-1 and TRBJ1-1, is KAGVTQTPRYLIKTRGQQVTLSCSPISGHRSVSWYQQTPGQGLQFLFEYFSETQRNKGNFPGRFSGRQFSNSRSEMNVSTLELGDSALYLCASSLPGVATEAFFGQGTRLTVV.

This chain connects TRBV5-1 to TRBJ1-1; D unclear. Germline CDR1 is SGHRS and CDR2 is YFSETQ. Trimming cost V 4 bases and J 1 base, with 8 bases left between them. The CDR3 has 13 residues. The CDR3, as DNA: TGCGCCAGCAGCCCCCGGGAGAACACTGAAGCTTTCTTT. This translates into CASSPRENTEAFF.

This rearrangement joins TRBV5-8 to TRBJ1-2; D gene ambiguous. Trimming shortened V by 1 base and J by 3 bases, and 10 bases separated the two germline ends. The V gene's germline CDR1 is SGHTS and CDR2 YDEGEE. This CDR3 has 14 amino acids. CDR3 amino acids: CASSLFSSHYGYTF. CDR3 sequence (DNA): TGTGCCAGCAGCTTGTTTAGTTCCCACTATGGCTACACCTTC.

DNA of the CDR3: TGCGCCAGCACCAGAAGTGAGGGTAGCAATCAGCCCCAGCATTTT. Its protein product is CASTRSEGSNQPQHF. The genes are TRBV4-1 and TRBJ1-5; D is uncertain. V was shortened by 7 bases and J by 0 bases, with 13 bases between the two germline ends. The CDR3 is made up of 15 amino acids. Germline CDR1 MGHRA, CDR2 YSYEKL.

The V and J genes are TRBV10-3 and TRBJ2-1; 11 nucleotides match TRBD2. The V gene end was trimmed by 8 bases and the J gene end by 6 bases; junction bases not matched to a gene: 3. Germline CDR1 reads ENHRY; CDR2 reads SYGVKD. The CDR3 has 13 amino acids. Here the CDR3 DNA reads TGTGCCATCGGTAGCGGGGGGGCCAATGAGCAGTTCTTC. Translated: CAIGSGGANEQFF.

The genes are TRBV30 and TRBJ1-6, with D uncertain. The ends were cut back, 5 bases at V and 7 bases at J, with 18 bases in the middle. The length of the CDR3 is 15 residues. Per germline, CDR1 GTSNPN and CDR2 SVGIG (reference sequence). The CDR3 region is CAWERGQAANSPLHF. For the CDR3, the DNA is TGTGCCTGGGAACGGGGTCAGGCCGCGAATTCACCCCTCCACTTT.

The chain employs TRBV19 and TRBJ2-1; 8 positions agree with TRBD1. After removal of 4 bases from V and 5 bases from J, the junction contained 4 bases not matched to a gene. Germline CDR1 reads LNHDA; CDR2 reads SQIVND (reference sequence). CDR3 length equals 14 residues. CDR3 in amino acids: CASSRTGWDNEQFF. Here the CDR3 DNA reads TGTGCCAGTAGTAGGACAGGGTGGGACAATGAGCAGTTCTTC.

The rearrangement links TRBV5-4 to TRBJ1-6; D might be TRBD1 (5 bases). Germline CDR1 is SGHNT and CDR2 is YYREEE (reference sequence). V dropped 4 bases and J dropped 6 bases, with 11 bases sitting between them. This CDR3 contains 14 residues. As DNA, the CDR3 is TGTGCCAGCAGCGCGGGACGGATTAATTCACCCCTCCACTTT. It specifies CASSAGRINSPLHF.

V and J are TRBV7-2 and TRBJ2-1; D call uncertain. Looked up from germline, CDR1 is SGHTA and CDR2 is FQGNSA. V dropped 2 bases and J dropped 4 bases, with 6 bases sitting between them. There are 13 residues in the CDR3. The CDR3 DNA reads as TGTGCCAGCAGCTTACTACGGTACAATGAGCAGTTCTTC. Translating it yields CASSLLRYNEQFF.

This CDR3 is CASSDPLAGPNSYEQYF. The CDR3, as DNA: TGCGCCAGCAGTGACCCACTTGCCGGTCCGAATTCCTACGAGCAGTACTTC. V usage is TRBV10-2 and J usage is TRBJ2-7; D remains ambiguous. V was trimmed by 3 bases and J by 1 base, leaving 19 bases between them. CDR3 length: 17 amino acids. The germline CDR1 and CDR2 sequences are WSHSY and SAAADI.

CDR3 in amino acids: CASSRQGPNYGYTF. The CDR3 DNA sequence: TGTGCCAGCAGTCGACAGGGTCCTAACTATGGCTACACCTTC. V is TRBV6-5 and J is TRBJ1-2; TRBD1 matches 7 bases. V dropped 5 bases and J dropped 0; count of bases not matched to a gene: 3. The germline V gene encodes CDR1 MNHEY and CDR2 SVGAGI. The CDR3 runs to 14 residues.

The chain combines TRBV2 with TRBJ1-6, with D tentatively TRBD1 (6 bases). The CDR3 spans 14 residues. Germline CDR1 is SNHLY and CDR2 is FYNNEI. V was cut by 6 bases and J by 3 bases, with 9 bases left in between. The DNA for the CDR3 is TGTGCCAGCAGACTAGGGGGCTATAATTCACCCCTCCACTTT. Translated, it gives CASRLGGYNSPLHF. Full variable domain (missing parts from reference TRBV2 and TRBJ1-6): EPEVTQTPSHQVTQMGQEVILRCVPISNHLYFYWYRQILGQKVEFLVSFYNNEISEKSEIFDDQFSVERPDGSNFTLKIRSTKLEDSAMYFCASRLGGYNSPLHFGNGTRLTVT.

The chain has TRBV7-3 and TRBJ1-1, with unresolved D. Germline lookup yields CDR1 SGHTA and CDR2 FQGTGA. V lost 2 bases and J 1 base, leaving 8 bases between the germline ends. The length of the CDR3 is 14 residues. The CDR3 nucleotides are TGTGCCAGCAGCTTATCAAACAGGAACACTGAAGCTTTCTTT. Protein: CASSLSNRNTEAFF.

This clone was picked up one time. The gene calls are TRBV6-1 and TRBJ2-2; D perhaps matches TRBD1 (5 bases). CDR3 size: 16 residues. Germline loops: CDR1 MNHNS, CDR2 SASEGT. Trimming stripped 2 bases from V and 9 bases from J, with 19 bases between. Here the CDR3 reads CASSETLTALVRELFF. CDR3 DNA sequence: TGTGCCAGCAGTGAAACTTTGACAGCTCTCGTCAGGGAGCTGTTTTTT.

This chain links TRBV4-2 with TRBJ1-4; 11 positions agree with TRBD1. CDR1 LGHNA and CDR2 YNFKEQ come from the germline V gene. The trim removed 2 bases at V and 7 bases at J, leaving 9 bases unmatched. The CDR3 has 17 residues. CDR3 sequence reads: CASSQPDRGLKSEKLFF. CDR3 bases: TGTGCCAGCAGCCAACCGGACAGGGGGCTAAAGAGTGAAAAACTGTTTTTT.

The J gene is TRBJ2-5, the V gene TRBV25-1; 8 bases line up with TRBD1. Per the germline V gene, CDR1 is MGHDK and CDR2 is SYGVNS. With V trimmed by 3 bases and J by 4 bases, 4 bases remained unmatched. The CDR3 is made up of 14 amino acids. CDR3 nucleotide sequence: TGTGCCAGCAGTGATACCAGGGGGCGAGAGACCCAGTACTTC. It yields the protein CASSDTRGRETQYF.

This chain joins TRBV5-6 and TRBJ1-6; 7 bases fit TRBD1. The ends lost 3 bases at V and 8 bases at J; junction bases unmatched: 5. Germline assignment: CDR1 SGHDT and CDR2 YYEEEE. This CDR3 spans 14 amino acids. The DNA of the CDR3 is TGTGCCAGCAGCTGGACAGGCCGCCATTCACCCCTCCACTTT. It encodes CASSWTGRHSPLHF.

The chain is built from TRBV6-1 and TRBJ1-5, with 9 bases aligning to TRBD1. Per the germline V gene, CDR1 is MNHNS and CDR2 is SASEGT. J lost 2 bases, V lost 4 bases, and 9 bases had no gene match. This CDR3 has 17 amino acids. CDR3 bases: TGTGCCAGCAGTGGGGACAGGGATCGAGGAGGCAATCAGCCCCAGCATTTT. It is translated as CASSGDRDRGGNQPQHF.

The chain is built from TRBV5-1 and TRBJ1-2; TRBD1 agrees at 7 bases. Germline V gene lookup returns CDR1 SGHRS and CDR2 YFSETQ. The CDR3 is made up of 14 amino acids. The junction had 8 bases not matched to a gene; V was cut back by 5 bases and J by 4 bases. The CDR3 DNA follows: TGCGCCAGCAGAAACACCGGGACAGCCTATGGCTACACCTTC. Residues: CASRNTGTAYGYTF.

This chain uses TRBV3-1 (or the pseudogene TRBV3-2) with TRBJ2-7; possible D gene TRBD2, 5 bases. The CDR3 sequence is 14 residues long. Trimming removed 4 bases from V and 3 bases from J, with 13 bases in between. Germline lookup yields CDR1 LGHDT and CDR2 YNNKEL (reference sequence). The CDR3 sequence is CASSRTDGHYEQYF. Written as DNA, the CDR3 is TGTGCCAGCAGCCGGACTGATGGGCACTACGAGCAGTACTTC.